This T cell receptor (beta chain) was observed in a study of blood T cells in healthy people across ages. A second 7 to 11 cycle PCR used barcoded and J-beta primers. TCRdb re-derived calls from the 5' RACE reads in MiXCR, one entry per CDR3 protein. The sample records more than 450,000 distinct CDR3 sequences, about 27% being singletons. The CDR3 is 18 residues long. Trimming pared 1 base from V and 2 bases from J, leaving 15 bases between. Isolated per sample were at least 6.5 million PBMCs. This sample was also put to use in a study of T cells of mothers and their children. This second report adds: Sample barcodes plus 2-4 random nucleotides came from the M1S primer. No clones detected were persistent microchimeric T cell clones.

The chain is built from TRBV12-3 or TRBV12-4 and TRBJ2-6; TRBD1 might be the D (5 bases). The sample consisted of blood. This TCR was sampled from a boy aged 2-15 years in good health. DNA of the CDR3: TGTGCCAGCAGTTTAGGTTTTGCAGGGAATCCTGGGGCCAACGTCCTGACTTTC. This sequence encodes CASSLGFAGNPGANVLTF.